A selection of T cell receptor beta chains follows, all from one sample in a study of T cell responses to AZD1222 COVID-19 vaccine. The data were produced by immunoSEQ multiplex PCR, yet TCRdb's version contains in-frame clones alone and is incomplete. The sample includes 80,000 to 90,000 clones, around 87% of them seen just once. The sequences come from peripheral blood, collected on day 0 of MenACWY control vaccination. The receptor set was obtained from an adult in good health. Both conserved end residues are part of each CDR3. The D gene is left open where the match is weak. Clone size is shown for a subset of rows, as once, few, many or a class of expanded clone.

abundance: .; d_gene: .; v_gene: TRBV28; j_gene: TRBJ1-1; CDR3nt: TGTGCCAGCACAATGGCCGTTGGACTTGCCTCGGACACTGAAGCTTTCTTT; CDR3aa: CASTMAVGLASDTEAFF
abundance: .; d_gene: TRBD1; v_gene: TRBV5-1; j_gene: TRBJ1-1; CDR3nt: TGCGCCAGCAGCGGGGCTCAACAGGGGGCAGGGAACACTGAAGCTTTCTTT; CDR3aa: CASSGAQQGAGNTEAFF
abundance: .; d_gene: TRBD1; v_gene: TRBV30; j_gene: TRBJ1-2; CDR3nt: TGTGCCTGGAGTGACCGCCCTGGGACAGGGAGGAACTATGGCTACACCTTC; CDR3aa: CAWSDRPGTGRNYGYTF
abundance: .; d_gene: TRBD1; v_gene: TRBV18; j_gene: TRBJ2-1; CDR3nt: TGTGCCAGCTCACTCGGGACAGGGGGATCCTACAATGAGCAGTTCTTC; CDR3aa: CASSLGTGGSYNEQFF
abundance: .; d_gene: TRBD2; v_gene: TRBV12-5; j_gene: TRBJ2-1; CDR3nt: TGTGCTAGTGGTGTAGGGACTAGCGGGAAGGATGAGCAGTTCTTC; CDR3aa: CASGVGTSGKDEQFF
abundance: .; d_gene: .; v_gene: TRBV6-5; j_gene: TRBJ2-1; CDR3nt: TGTGCCACCCAGGGAGCGGACAGAGACAATGAGCAGTTCTTC; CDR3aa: CATQGADRDNEQFF
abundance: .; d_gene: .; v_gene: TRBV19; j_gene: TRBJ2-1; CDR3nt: TGTGCCAGTAGTATAAGCTCCTTCAATGAGCAGTTCTTC; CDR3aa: CASSISSFNEQFF
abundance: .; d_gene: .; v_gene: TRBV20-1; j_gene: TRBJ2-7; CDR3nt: TGCAGTGCCGGCCCGGGTTACGAGCAGTACTTC; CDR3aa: CSAGPGYEQYF
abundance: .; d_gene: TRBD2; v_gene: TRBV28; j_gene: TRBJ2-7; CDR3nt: TGTGCCAGCAGTATGACTAGCGGGAGCACCGAGCAGTACTTC; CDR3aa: CASSMTSGSTEQYF
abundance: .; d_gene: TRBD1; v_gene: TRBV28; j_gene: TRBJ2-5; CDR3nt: TGTGCCAGCAGCCCCTGGGACAGGGGGAGCGAGACCCAGTACTTC; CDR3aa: CASSPWDRGSETQYF
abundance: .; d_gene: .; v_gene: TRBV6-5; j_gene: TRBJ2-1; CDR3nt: TGTGCCAGCAAGCAGGGTGACGTGATTATCAATGAGCAGTTCTTC; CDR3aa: CASKQGDVIINEQFF
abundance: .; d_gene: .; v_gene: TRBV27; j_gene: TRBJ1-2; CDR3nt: TGTGCCAGCAGTTTTGGGCCCCATTTCTCTGGCTACACCTTC; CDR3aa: CASSFGPHFSGYTF
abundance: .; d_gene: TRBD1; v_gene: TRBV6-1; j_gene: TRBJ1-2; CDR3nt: TGTGCCAGCAGTGAAGCCTTCCAGGTAACAGGGGGCATCGGCTACACCTTC; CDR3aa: CASSEAFQVTGGIGYTF
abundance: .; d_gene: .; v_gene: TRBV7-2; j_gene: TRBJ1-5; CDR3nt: TGTGCCAGCGGACGCAATCAGCCCCAGCATTTT; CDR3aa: CASGRNQPQHF
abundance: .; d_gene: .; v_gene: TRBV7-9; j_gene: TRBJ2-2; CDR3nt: TGTGCCAGCAGGGGACCTACGAACACCGGGGAGCTGTTTTTT; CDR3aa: CASRGPTNTGELFF
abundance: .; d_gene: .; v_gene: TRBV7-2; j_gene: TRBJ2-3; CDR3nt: TGTGCCAGCAGCTTATGGACTCCTAGGGATACGCAGTATTTT; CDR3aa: CASSLWTPRDTQYF
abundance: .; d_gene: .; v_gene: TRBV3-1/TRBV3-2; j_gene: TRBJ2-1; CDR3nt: TGTGCCAGCAGCCAAGATTGGGGTTTCTCCTACAATGAGCAGTTCTTC; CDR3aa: CASSQDWGFSYNEQFF
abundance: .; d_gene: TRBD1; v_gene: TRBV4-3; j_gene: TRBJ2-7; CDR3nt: TGCGCCAGCAGCCCCGGGACAGGGGGCTACGAGCAGTACTTC; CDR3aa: CASSPGTGGYEQYF
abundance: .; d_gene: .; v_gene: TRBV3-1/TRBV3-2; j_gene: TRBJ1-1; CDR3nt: TGTGCCAGCAGCACCCGACCGACTGAAGCTTTCTTT; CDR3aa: CASSTRPTEAFF
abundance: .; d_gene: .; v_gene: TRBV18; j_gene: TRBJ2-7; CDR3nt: TGTGCCAGCTCACCGTCTGACTCCTTCAACTACGAGCAGTACTTC; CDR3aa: CASSPSDSFNYEQYF
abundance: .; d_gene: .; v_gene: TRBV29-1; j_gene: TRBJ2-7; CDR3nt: TGCAGCGTTGGGGAGGAATACGAGCAGTACTTC; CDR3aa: CSVGEEYEQYF
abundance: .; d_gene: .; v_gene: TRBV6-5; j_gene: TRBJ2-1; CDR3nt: TGTGCCAGCAGGTTGCATGAGCAGTTCTTC; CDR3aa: CASRLHEQFF
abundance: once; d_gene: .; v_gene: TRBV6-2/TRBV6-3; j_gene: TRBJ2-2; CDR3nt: TGTGCCAGCAGTTACGGGCGGGGGGAGCTGTTTTTT; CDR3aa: CASSYGRGELFF
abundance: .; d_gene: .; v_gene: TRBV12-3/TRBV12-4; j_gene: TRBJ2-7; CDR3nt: TGTGCCAGCAGTTTAATCCCGCACGAGCAGTACTTC; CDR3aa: CASSLIPHEQYF
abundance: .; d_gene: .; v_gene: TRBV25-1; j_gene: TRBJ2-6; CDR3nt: TGTGCCAGCAGTGAATTATTCTCTGGGGCCAACGTCCTGACTTTC; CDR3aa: CASSELFSGANVLTF
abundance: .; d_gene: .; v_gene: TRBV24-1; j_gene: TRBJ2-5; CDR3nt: TGTGCCACCAGTGCCCGCCCGGGAGCAGATCATGAGACCCAGTACTTC; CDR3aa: CATSARPGADHETQYF
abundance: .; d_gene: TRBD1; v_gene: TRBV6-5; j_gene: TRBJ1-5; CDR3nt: TGTGCCAGCAGTCCCACAGGGGGCGCGGGTCAGCCCCAGCATTTT; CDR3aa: CASSPTGGAGQPQHF